This T cell receptor (beta chain) was captured in a study of cytomegalovirus exposure and HLA in healthy donors. Findings and limits, study-wide: One variant, a missense change in DCLRE1C, was linked in a later analysis to TCR beta V- and J-gene trimming. Among donors in an Asian-associated ancestry cluster, a later analysis reportedly found fewer N-insertions than the approximately 670-donor mean. At a 0.05 false discovery rate, a later analysis found 16,951 TCR beta sequences to be associated with HLA alleles. CMV serostatus was the only recorded immune exposure for donors.

Worth noting for this clone: Antigen unknown.

The PCR made use of 60 Vbeta and 13 Jbeta primers. Clones were read by immunoSEQ multiplex PCR, and TCRdb kept only the in-frame ones, dropping some. Among some 100,000 clones listed, roughly 75% were seen once. The CDR3 totals 15 residues. Germline CDR1 MDHEN, CDR2 SYDVKM. The ends were cut back, 4 bases at V and 4 bases at J, with 14 bases in the middle. The sequenced material came from PBMCs. The source is a young woman in good health and CMV-seropositive. V usage is TRBV28 and J usage is TRBJ2-1; maybe TRBD1 (6 bases). CDR3 loop: CASSSSQGLYNEQFF. Written as DNA, the CDR3 is TGTGCCAGCAGTTCGTCACAGGGCCTATACAATGAGCAGTTCTTC.